The present T cell receptor (beta chain) was sequenced within a study of T cells in Graves' hyperthyroidism and ophthalmopathy. Study-level background: Before any treatment, at initial diagnosis, peripheral blood was collected.

This clonotype was counted ten times or more. What was amplified from RNA transcripts were TCR beta CDR3 regions. With the HTBI primer set, the TCR CDR3 went through a first round of RT-PCR. TCRdb re-analysed the multiplex PCR reads in MiXCR, keeping a single row per CDR3 protein. Altogether 450,000 to 500,000 distinct CDR3 sequences are present, 20% to 25% being singletons, with the ten largest covering around 47%. Trimming shortened V by 0 bases and J by 0 bases, and 5 bases separated the two germline ends. Germline-derived CDR1 and CDR2 are SGHTA and FQGNSA. CDR3 size: 14 residues. This receptor was taken from a woman aged 70-85 years with Graves' ophthalmopathy. The sequenced material came from blood. The V gene is TRBV7-2, the J gene TRBJ1-1; unclear D gene. DNA of the CDR3: TGTGCCAGCAGCTTAGCGAAGATGAACACTGAAGCTTTCTTT. Protein product: CASSLAKMNTEAFF.